This T cell receptor (beta chain) is drawn from a study of PD-1 blockade in classical Hodgkin lymphoma. Study-level points and caveats: There remain no defined causes for the repertoire differences, which possibly reflect disease activity or prior therapy. Individuals who commenced nivolumab within less than 1 year of ASCT were excluded.

Every patient experienced relapse after autologous stem cell transplantation, and brentuximab vedotin exposure varied. Some clones are missing from TCRdb's copy, which holds only in-frame ones; the method was immunoSEQ multiplex PCR. The sample has some 93,000 clones, roughly nine tenths seen once. Germline V CDR1 and CDR2: SGDLS, YYNGEE. The V and J ends lost 0 bases and 5 bases respectively, with 3 bases between them. The CDR3 is 12 residues long. As regards this clone: No antigen is known for it.

The sequences come from peripheral blood mononuclear cells (PBMCs), collected before the second cycle of nivolumab. This rearrangement joins TRBV9 to TRBJ2-1; no firm D call. The sequence was collected from a human donor with classical Hodgkin lymphoma. The CDR3 DNA sequence: TGTGCCAGCAGCGTAGAGAACAATGAGCAGTTCTTC. Amino acids: CASSVENNEQFF. Looking up the rest from reference TRBV9 and TRBJ2-1 gives the full variable domain: DSGVTQTPKHLITATGQRVTLRCSPRSGDLSVYWYQQSLDQGLQFLIQYYNGEERAKGNILERFSAQQFPDLHSELNLSSLELGDSALYFCASSVENNEQFFGPGTRLTVL.